The 16 T cell receptor beta chains presented below share a single source sample, sequenced in a study of blood T cells in healthy people across ages. Sample-barcoded 5' priming and a J-beta primer mix drove a second PCR of 7 to 11 cycles. Using its own MiXCR run on the 5' RACE reads, TCRdb lists one record per CDR3 protein. The sample carries some 760,000 distinct CDR3 sequences, 20% to 25% recorded once. This sample also belongs to another study, concerning T cells of mothers and their children.

Sequencing was carried out using blood. These receptors were collected from a boy aged 10-17 years in good health.

The V call is TRBV2, the J call TRBJ2-1; TRBD2 agrees at 11 bases. The germline V gene encodes CDR1 SNHLY and CDR2 FYNNEI. V lost 1 base, J lost 2 bases, and 10 bases stayed unmatched. The CDR3 contains 19 residues. This CDR3 is CASSEGPSGRLGTYNEQFF. In DNA, the CDR3 is TGTGCCAGCAGTGAAGGTCCTAGCGGGAGGTTGGGGACCTACAATGAGCAGTTCTTC. Supplemented by reference TRBV2 and TRBJ2-1, the full variable domain reads EPEVTQTPSHQVTQMGQEVILRCVPISNHLYFYWYRQILGQKVEFLVSFYNNEISEKSEIFDDQFSVERPDGSNFTLKIRSTKLEDSAMYFCASSEGPSGRLGTYNEQFFGPGTRLTVL.

This clonotype was recorded a few times. The rearrangement links TRBV27 to TRBJ2-1, with 7 nucleotides matching TRBD1. The CDR3 runs 13 residues. Trimming cost V 3 bases and J 8 bases; bases outside gene matches: 4. The germline gives CDR1 MNHEY, CDR2 SMNVEV (reference sequence). CDR3 DNA: TGTGCCAGCAGTTTGTGGACAGGCGATGAGCAGTTCTTC. Translation: CASSLWTGDEQFF.

This clonotype appeared a few times. V is TRBV30 and J is TRBJ1-2; D may be TRBD1 (6 bases). This CDR3 contains 14 residues. Germline CDR1 and CDR2: GTSNPN and SVGIG (reference sequence). The germline V and J ends were trimmed by 8 bases and 3 bases, with 19 bases remaining between them. CDR3 amino acids: CAGTPPAGDYGYTF. CDR3 in DNA: TGTGCCGGGACGCCCCCGGCAGGGGACTATGGCTACACCTTC.

The V gene is TRBV29-1, the J gene TRBJ2-2; 7 bases agree with TRBD1. With 2 bases clipped from V and 6 bases from J, the junction kept 3 bases outside the gene matches. This CDR3 is 13 amino acids long. CDR1 is SQVTM, CDR2 ANQGSEA, per germline. The CDR3 DNA reads as TGCAGCGTTGAACTCCAGGGGGCCGGGGAGCTGTTTTTT. Protein sequence: CSVELQGAGELFF.

The chain uses TRBV6-5 and TRBJ2-7; D gene unclear. Gene TRBJ2-5 matches the end of the DNA better, so the J call may be wrong. In germline, CDR1 is MNHEY, CDR2 SVGAGI. This CDR3 has 14 amino acids. CDR3 sequence reads: CASSLRLEQETQYF. For the CDR3, the DNA is TGTGCCAGCAGTCTCCGACTGGAACAAGAGACCCAGTACTTC.

This clonotype was seen more than once but under ten times. The genes are TRBV7-9 and TRBJ1-2; D perhaps matches TRBD1 (5 bases). Trimming shortened V by 1 base and J by 5 bases, and 14 bases separated the two germline ends. Germline CDR1 and CDR2: SEHNR and FQNEAQ (reference sequence). The CDR3 consists of 15 residues. CDR3 region: CASSLVVQGRYGYTF. As DNA, the CDR3 is TGTGCCAGCAGCTTAGTTGTGCAGGGAAGATATGGCTACACCTTC.

This clonotype has more than one count but fewer than ten. The chain links TRBV6-1 to TRBJ1-1; TRBD1 aligns across 7 bases. Germline V CDR1 and CDR2: MNHNS, SASEGT. The ends lost 6 bases at V and 0 bases at J; junction bases unmatched: 4. This CDR3 region has 14 residues. CDR3 amino acids: CASSADRVNTEAFF. Here the CDR3 DNA reads TGTGCCAGCAGCGCCGACAGGGTGAACACTGAAGCTTTCTTT.

This chain links TRBV4-2 with TRBJ1-1; no firm D call. The length of the CDR3 is 15 residues. V was cut by 0 bases and J by 0 bases, with 8 bases left in between. Germline lookup yields CDR1 LGHNA and CDR2 YNFKEQ. CDR3 protein: CASSQDDPLNTEAFF. In DNA, the CDR3 is TGTGCCAGCAGCCAAGACGACCCACTGAACACTGAAGCTTTCTTT.

The V and J genes are TRBV19 and TRBJ2-5, with TRBD2 matching 8 bases. Germline V CDR1 and CDR2: LNHDA, SQIVND (reference sequence). This CDR3 region has 14 residues. V trimming: 5 bases; J trimming: 3 bases; junction bases outside the gene matches: 5. The CDR3 DNA reads TGTGCCAGTAGTCCGGGAGGGGTCGAAGAGACCCAGTACTTC. This translates into CASSPGGVEETQYF.

The chain joins TRBV7-3 to TRBJ2-7; D may be TRBD1 (6 bases). Germline CDR1 SGHTA, CDR2 FQGTGA. This CDR3 is 13 amino acids long. Between the trimmed V and J ends, which lost 3 bases and 12 bases, there was a span of 18 bases. DNA of the CDR3: TGTGCCAGCAGCTTTCTGGCAGGGGCTTCCTTGTACTTC. This encodes CASSFLAGASLYF.

The chain carries TRBV14 and TRBJ1-2; the D gene is possibly TRBD1 (6 bases). The CDR3 extends over 14 amino acids. Germline loops: CDR1 SGHDN, CDR2 FVKESK. Trimming took off 0 bases at V and 4 bases at J, with 9 bases between the two ends. CDR3 DNA sequence: TGTGCCAGCAGCCAAGATCAAGGGGGCTATGGCTACACCTTC. Its protein product is CASSQDQGGYGYTF.

This clonotype was seen a handful of times. The CDR3 spells CASSLAANSGNTIYF. The CDR3 DNA is TGTGCCAGCAGCTTAGCGGCGAACTCTGGAAACACCATATATTTT. The J gene is TRBJ1-3, the V gene TRBV7-2; D unclear. This CDR3 is built from 15 residues. Trimming stripped 0 bases from V and 0 bases from J, with 6 bases between. Germline loops: CDR1 SGHTA, CDR2 FQGNSA.

The gene calls are TRBV28 and TRBJ2-3; D might be TRBD1 (5 bases). This CDR3 is built from 12 residues. V gave up 8 bases and J gave up 6 bases, with 12 bases separating them. Germline CDR1 is MDHEN and CDR2 is SYDVKM. CDR3 sequence (DNA): TGTGCCAGCCTTTCAGGGTTTGATACGCAGTATTTT. Translating it yields CASLSGFDTQYF.

The chain carries TRBV7-6 and TRBJ1-6, with 8 bases lining up with TRBD1. CDR1 is SGHVS and CDR2 is FNYEAQ in the germline V gene. The CDR3 covers 15 residues. With V trimmed by 5 bases and J by 10 bases, 10 bases remained unmatched. The CDR3 DNA reads as TGTGCCAGCAGCCACCCAGGGGGCGCTTGGTCACCCCTCCACTTT. Amino acid sequence: CASSHPGGAWSPLHF.

A few counts support this clonotype. The J gene is TRBJ2-6, the V gene TRBV18; D perhaps matches TRBD1 (6 bases). The CDR3 spans 17 residues. V dropped 6 bases and J dropped 0 bases, with 15 bases sitting between them. CDR1 KGHSH and CDR2 LQKENI come from the germline V gene. The CDR3 loop is CASSHRDASSGANVLTF. DNA of the CDR3: TGTGCCAGCTCCCACAGGGATGCCAGCTCTGGGGCCAACGTCCTGACTTTC.

This clonotype was seen a handful of times. This chain uses TRBV5-5 with TRBJ1-1, with unresolved D. The CDR3 covers 16 residues. The V gene lost 2 bases and the J gene lost 0 bases, with 14 bases spanning the gap. Germline V gene data show CDR1 as SGHKS and CDR2 as YYEKEE (reference sequence). CDR3 sequence (DNA): TGTGCCAGCAGCTTCATTCTAGCCCGGCTGAACACTGAAGCTTTCTTT. Translation: CASSFILARLNTEAFF.